The present T cell receptor (beta chain) was sequenced within a study of long-term antiretroviral therapy in people with HIV. This clone was seen more than once but under ten times. Its antigen is currently unknown. Study observations and caveats: Transplant donor controls retained higher diversity, though diversity increased after ART.

Germline values: CDR1 SGHTA, CDR2 FQGTGA. The V end was cut by 2 bases, the J end by 8 bases, with 9 bases between. The length of the CDR3 is 12 residues. Without exception, participants with HIV were treated in the United States. With survey level as its setting, the immunoSEQ assay was v3.0. The repertoire was sequenced with immunoSEQ multiplex PCR; TCRdb's copy has only in-frame clones and lacks some. The sample contains 23,000 or so clones, about four fifths of which appear only once. The source of this sequence is a man aged 45-65 years with HIV. This specimen was unsorted PBMCs, taken 0.3 years after starting antiretroviral therapy. The chain has TRBV7-3 and TRBJ1-2; the D is unclear. CDR3 bases: TGTGCCAGCAGCTTAGTTTCACTAGGCTACACCTTC. As protein: CASSLVSLGYTF.